Below, 9 T cell receptor beta chains from the same sample are listed, as sequenced in a study of blood T cells in healthy people across ages. The authors ran a second PCR of about 7 to 12 cycles using a sample-barcoded 5' primer and a J-beta primer mix. MiXCR, run by TCRdb on the 5' RACE reads, gives a single entry per CDR3 protein. The data show fewer than 900,000 distinct CDR3 sequences, with roughly 43% seen just once and 20% to 25% held by the top ten. Sequencing was done on a sample of blood. The receptors stem from a woman in her fifties or sixties in good health.

The chain links TRBV20-1 to TRBJ2-3; TRBD1 matches at 9 bases. CDR3 size: 15 residues. CDR1 and CDR2 (germline): DFQATT, SNEGSKA (reference sequence). V dropped 5 bases and J dropped 4; count of bases not matched to a gene: 10. The CDR3: CSAGTGILLSDTQYF. Written as DNA, the CDR3 is TGCAGTGCTGGGACAGGGATACTTTTGTCAGATACGCAGTATTTT.

This clonotype was observed at least ten times. This chain uses TRBV29-1 with TRBJ2-1; TRBD2 is a possible D gene (6 bases). Germline V gene lookup returns CDR1 SQVTM and CDR2 ANQGSEA. Trimming shortened V by 4 bases and J by 3 bases, and 13 bases separated the two germline ends. The CDR3 runs to 14 residues. The CDR3 spells CSVVPGSNYNEQFF. CDR3 sequence (DNA): TGCAGCGTTGTTCCCGGGAGCAACTACAATGAGCAGTTCTTC.

The gene calls are TRBV7-8 and TRBJ2-5; 10 nucleotides agree with TRBD1. Near its end, the DNA agrees better with TRBJ2-7, so the J call may be wrong. This CDR3 region has 14 residues. Germline CDR1 SGHVS, CDR2 FQNEAQ. In nucleotides, the CDR3 is TGTGCCAGCAGCTGGGGACAGGGGTTGATCGAGCAGTACTTC. This sequence encodes CASSWGQGLIEQYF.

This clonotype was recorded at least ten times. The chain uses TRBV29-1 and TRBJ2-3; D is uncertain. This CDR3 comprises 11 residues. The germline gives CDR1 SQVTM, CDR2 ANQGSEA. V lost 6 bases, J lost 3 bases, and 7 bases lay in between. The CDR3 region has the DNA TGCAGCGTGAGGATGACAGATACGCAGTATTTT. Its protein product is CSVRMTDTQYF.

The gene calls are TRBV29-1 and TRBJ2-1; 8 nucleotides align to TRBD1. Germline V CDR1 and CDR2: SQVTM, ANQGSEA. The length of the CDR3 is 13 residues. Unmatched junction bases numbered 1, after V lost 4 bases and J lost 2 bases. CDR3 protein: CSVGTGPYNEQFF. In nucleotides, the CDR3 is TGCAGCGTTGGGACAGGGCCCTACAATGAGCAGTTCTTC.

In this sample, this clonotype turned up a few times. The chain has TRBV20-1 and TRBJ2-1; 9 bases match TRBD2. With V trimmed by 1 base and J by 0 bases, 10 bases remained unmatched. The CDR3 sequence is 18 residues long. CDR1 is DFQATT and CDR2 is SNEGSKA in the germline V gene (reference sequence). The CDR3 bases are TGCAGTGCTAGAGTTGGAGCGGGGGGCCAAAGCTCCTACAATGAGCAGTTCTTC. It specifies CSARVGAGGQSSYNEQFF.

This sequence joins TRBV6-6 and TRBJ2-7, with TRBD1 matching 7 bases. From germline, CDR1 is MNHNY and CDR2 SVGAGI (reference sequence). This CDR3 is built from 16 residues. Trimming removed 2 bases from V and 4 bases from J; junction bases left unmatched: 11. This CDR3 is CASSYPRGGQVYEQYF. Written as DNA, the CDR3 is TGTGCCAGCAGTTACCCGAGAGGGGGCCAAGTTTACGAGCAGTACTTC.

This clonotype came up a few times. The chain employs TRBV20-1 and TRBJ2-4, with D tentatively TRBD2 (6 bases). This CDR3 has 17 amino acids. Germline V CDR1 and CDR2: DFQATT, SNEGSKA (reference sequence). With 2 bases removed from V and 0 bases from J, the gap between germline ends came to 17 bases. DNA for the CDR3: TGCAGTGCTAGATCGGTGGAGGGGCCGGGAGCCAAAAACATTCAGTACTTC. Protein: CSARSVEGPGAKNIQYF.

The sample holds a few counts of this clonotype. The J gene is TRBJ1-1, the V gene TRBV10-3, with D maybe TRBD1 (5 bases). This CDR3 has 15 residues. V was trimmed by 7 bases and J by 4 bases, leaving 19 bases between them. CDR1 ENHRY and CDR2 SYGVKD come from the germline V gene. Here the CDR3 reads CAIIQDTGGSTEAFF. The CDR3 nucleotides are TGTGCCATCATCCAGGACACCGGGGGTAGCACTGAAGCTTTCTTT.